This TCR beta chain is drawn from a study of regulatory T cells in long-lasting Graves disease. This CDR3 is 15 amino acids long. Trimming cost V 4 bases and J 0 bases, with 9 bases left between them. With iRepertoire HTBI primers and Arm-PCR of CDR3 regions, TCR beta libraries were built. MiXCR was run by TCRdb on the multiplex PCR reads, yielding one entry per CDR3 protein. The sample comprises approximately 480,000 distinct CDR3 sequences, about a sixth of which are singletons, and less than 15% rests with the top ten. Study-level points and caveats: Relative to newly diagnosed Graves' patients, persistent ones had lower TCR diversity.

This clonotype was found many times. Its antigen is not identified. Time point denoted: newly diagnosed GD, antithyroid drugs for less than 3 months. PBMCs were the source of the RNA used for TCR sequencing. This sample also belongs to another study, concerning T cells in Graves' hyperthyroidism and ophthalmopathy.

The chain joins TRBV12-3 or TRBV12-4 to TRBJ2-2, with D perhaps matching TRBD1 or TRBD2 (5 bases each). This clonotype was sampled from a man aged 40-55 years with Graves disease. Specimen: peripheral blood mononuclear cells (PBMCs), collected at new diagnosis, from a patient treated with antithyroid drugs. In DNA, the CDR3 is TGTGCCAGCAGTTGGGACGTCTCGAACACCGGGGAGCTGTTTTTT. Amino acids: CASSWDVSNTGELFF.